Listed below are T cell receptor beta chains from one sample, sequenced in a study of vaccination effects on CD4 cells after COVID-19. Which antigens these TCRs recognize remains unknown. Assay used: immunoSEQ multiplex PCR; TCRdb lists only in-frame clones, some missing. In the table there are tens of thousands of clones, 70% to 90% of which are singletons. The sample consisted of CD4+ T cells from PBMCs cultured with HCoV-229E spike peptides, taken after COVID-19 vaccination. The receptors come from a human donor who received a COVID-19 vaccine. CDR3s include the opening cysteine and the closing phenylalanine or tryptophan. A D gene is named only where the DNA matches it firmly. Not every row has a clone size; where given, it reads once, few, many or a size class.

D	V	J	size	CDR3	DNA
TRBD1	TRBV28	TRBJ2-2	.	CASRLSGGTGELFF	TGTGCCAGCAGATTATCAGGGGGAACCGGGGAGCTGTTTTTT
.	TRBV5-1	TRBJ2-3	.	CASSLVAGPGTDTQYF	TGCGCCAGCAGCTTGGTTGCGGGACCAGGCACAGATACGCAGTATTTT
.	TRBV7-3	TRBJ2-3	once	CASSLDRGEADTQYF	TGTGCCAGCAGCTTAGACCGCGGGGAAGCAGATACGCAGTATTTT
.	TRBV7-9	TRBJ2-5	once	CASSRRRGAETQYF	TGTGCCAGCAGCCGTAGGAGGGGAGCGGAGACCCAGTACTTC
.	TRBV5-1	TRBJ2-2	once	CASSLVSAGGELFF	TGCGCCAGCAGCTTGGTGTCGGCGGGCGGGGAGCTGTTTTTT
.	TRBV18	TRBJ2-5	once	CASSPQQETQYF	TGTGCCAGCTCACCCCAGCAAGAGACCCAGTACTTC
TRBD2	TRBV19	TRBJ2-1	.	CASSILAGGLNEQFF	TGTGCCAGTAGTATCCTAGCGGGGGGTTTAAATGAGCAGTTCTTC
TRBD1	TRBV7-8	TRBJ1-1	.	CASSLAGGRTEAFF	TGTGCCAGCAGCTTAGCAGGGGGCCGCACTGAAGCTTTCTTT
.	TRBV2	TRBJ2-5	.	CASSTGRRETQYF	TGTGCCAGCAGTACAGGGAGAAGAGAGACCCAGTACTTC
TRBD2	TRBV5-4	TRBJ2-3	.	CASSLGPSGGTDTQYF	TGTGCCAGCAGCTTGGGGCCTAGCGGGGGGACAGATACGCAGTATTTT
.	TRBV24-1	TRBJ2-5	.	CATSEPRGYETQYF	TGTGCCACCAGTGAACCCCGGGGTTATGAGACCCAGTACTTC
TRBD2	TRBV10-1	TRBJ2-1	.	CASSESGGLAGEDEQFF	TGCGCCAGCAGTGAGTCGGGGGGACTAGCGGGGGAGGATGAGCAGTTCTTC
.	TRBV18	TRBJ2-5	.	CASSPRGEGRETQYF	TGTGCCAGCTCACCCCGCGGCGAAGGGCGAGAGACCCAGTACTTC
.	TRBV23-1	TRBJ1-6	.	CASSRGHGSSYNSPLHF	TGCGCCAGCAGTCGGGGTCACGGTAGCTCCTATAATTCACCCCTCCACTTT
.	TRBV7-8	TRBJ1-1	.	CASSLTRQGTEAFF	TGTGCCAGCAGCTTAACTAGGCAGGGGACTGAAGCTTTCTTT
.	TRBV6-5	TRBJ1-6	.	CASSYWVDSGNSPLHF	TGTGCCAGCAGTTACTGGGTTGACTCGGGAAATTCACCCCTCCACTTT
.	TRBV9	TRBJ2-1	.	CASSVVGDNNEQFF	TGTGCCAGCAGCGTAGTCGGGGACAACAATGAGCAGTTCTTC
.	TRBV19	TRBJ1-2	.	CASSNRPDVGYTF	TGTGCCAGTAGTAATCGGCCGGACGTTGGCTACACCTTC
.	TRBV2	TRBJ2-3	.	CASSVQGRTDTQYF	TGTGCCAGCAGTGTGCAGGGCCGCACAGATACGCAGTATTTT
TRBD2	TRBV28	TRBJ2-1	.	CASSPRGTLYNEQFF	TGTGCCAGCAGTCCGCGGGGGACCCTTTACAATGAGCAGTTCTTC
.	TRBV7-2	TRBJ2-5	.	CASSLRSGRAETQYF	TGTGCCAGCAGCTTAAGATCCGGCAGGGCAGAGACCCAGTACTTC
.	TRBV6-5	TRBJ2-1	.	CASSSHAGSSYNEQFF	TGTGCCAGCAGTTCACACGCAGGATCCTCCTACAATGAGCAGTTCTTC
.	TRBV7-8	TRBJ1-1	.	CASSLERGGFAFF	TGTGCCAGCAGCTTAGAGAGGGGAGGGTTCGCTTTCTTT
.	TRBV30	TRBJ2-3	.	CAWSGTRPDTQYF	TGTGCCTGGAGTGGGACTCGGCCGGATACGCAGTATTTT
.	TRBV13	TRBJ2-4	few	CASSNHEPGAKNIQYF	TGTGCCAGCAGCAATCACGAGCCGGGGGCCAAAAACATTCAGTACTTC
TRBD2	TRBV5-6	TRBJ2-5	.	CASSSVAGGETQYF	TGTGCCAGCAGCTCGGTAGCGGGTGGGGAGACCCAGTACTTC
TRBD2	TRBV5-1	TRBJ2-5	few	CASSLTSGAQETQYF	TGCGCCAGCAGCTTGACTAGCGGGGCTCAAGAGACCCAGTACTTC
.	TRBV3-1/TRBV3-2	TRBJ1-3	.	CASSQVRRAGNTIYF	TGTGCCAGCAGCCAAGTGCGGAGGGCTGGAAACACCATATATTTT
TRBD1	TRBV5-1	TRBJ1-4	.	CASSQRQGAGNEKLFF	TGCGCCAGCAGCCAACGACAGGGGGCGGGTAATGAAAAACTGTTTTTT
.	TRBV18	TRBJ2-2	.	CASSRDTNTGELFF	TGTGCCAGCTCACGGGACACTAACACCGGGGAGCTGTTTTTT
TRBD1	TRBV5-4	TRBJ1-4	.	CASSPGTVSLEKLFF	TGTGCCAGCAGCCCGGGGACAGTCTCTTTGGAAAAACTGTTTTTT
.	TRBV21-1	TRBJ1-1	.	CASCGQGNRVMNTEAFF	TGTGCCAGCTGCGGACAGGGAAATAGGGTTATGAACACTGAAGCTTTCTTT
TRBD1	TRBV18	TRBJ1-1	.	CASSQGQLNTEAFF	TGTGCCAGCTCACAGGGACAGCTTAACACTGAAGCTTTCTTT
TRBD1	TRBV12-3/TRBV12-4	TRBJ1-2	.	CASSLSGGGYTF	TGTGCCAGCAGTTTATCAGGGGGTGGCTACACCTTC
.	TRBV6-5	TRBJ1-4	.	CASTQDPGTNEKLFF	TGTGCCAGCACCCAAGACCCAGGGACAAATGAAAAACTGTTTTTT
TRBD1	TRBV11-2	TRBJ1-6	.	CASSAGQGAINSPLHF	TGTGCCAGCAGCGCTGGACAGGGGGCGATTAATTCACCCCTCCACTTT
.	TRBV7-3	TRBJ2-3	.	CASSLTGPGSDTQYF	TGTGCCAGCAGCTTAACGGGACCAGGGTCAGATACGCAGTATTTT
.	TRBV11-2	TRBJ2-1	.	CASSLDGTPTSQFF	TGTGCCAGCAGCTTAGACGGGACTCCAACATCCCAGTTCTTC
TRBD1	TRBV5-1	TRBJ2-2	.	CASSLVVGQGAGGELFF	TGCGCCAGCAGCTTGGTGGTTGGCCAGGGGGCTGGCGGGGAGCTGTTTTTT
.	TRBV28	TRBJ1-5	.	CASRLFGSNQPQHF	TGTGCCAGCAGACTATTTGGGTCTAATCAGCCCCAGCATTTT
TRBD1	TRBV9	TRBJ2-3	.	CASSGQTTDTQYF	TGTGCCAGCTCGGGACAGACTACAGATACGCAGTATTTT
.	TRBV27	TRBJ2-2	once	CASSRDFANTGELFF	TGTGCCAGCAGCCGGGACTTCGCGAACACCGGGGAGCTGTTTTTT
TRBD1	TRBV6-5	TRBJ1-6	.	CASRSTGSGNSPLHF	TGTGCCAGCAGATCGACAGGGTCTGGTAATTCACCCCTCCACTTT
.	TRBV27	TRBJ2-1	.	CASSRTSQGYGEQFF	TGTGCCAGCAGTAGAACTAGTCAGGGTTATGGTGAGCAGTTCTTC
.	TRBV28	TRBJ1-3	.	CATSRPGNTIYF	TGTGCCACCAGCCGGCCCGGAAACACCATATATTTT
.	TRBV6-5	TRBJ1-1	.	CASSYDSISKAFF	TGTGCCAGCAGTTACGACAGCATCTCAAAAGCTTTCTTT
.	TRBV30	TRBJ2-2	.	CAWNGGTGELFF	TGTGCCTGGAATGGGGGGACCGGGGAGCTGTTTTTT
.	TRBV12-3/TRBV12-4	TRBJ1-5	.	CASSSVQGQPQHF	TGTGCCAGCAGCTCCGTGCAGGGCCAGCCCCAGCATTTT
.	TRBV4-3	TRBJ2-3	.	CASSQTGITDTQYF	TGCGCCAGCAGCCAAACAGGGATCACAGATACGCAGTATTTT
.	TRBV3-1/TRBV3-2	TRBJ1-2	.	CASSNPKRGYTF	TGTGCCAGCAGCAACCCCAAGAGGGGCTACACCTTC
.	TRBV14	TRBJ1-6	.	CASSQETLNSPLHF	TGTGCCAGCAGCCAAGAGACACTAAATTCACCCCTCCACTTT
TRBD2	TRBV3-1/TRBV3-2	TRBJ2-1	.	CASSQALVSASGVYNEQFF	TGTGCCAGCAGCCAAGCTTTAGTGTCGGCTAGCGGGGTGTACAATGAGCAGTTCTTC